This T cell receptor (beta chain) originates from a study of low-dose radiotherapy and immunotherapy resistance in tumors. On the study more broadly: Fractions of 0.5 Gy went to Cohort 1 every 2 weeks, totaling 6.5 Gy. A dose of 300 mg of oral aspirin was taken by patients daily for four cycles from cycle 1 day 1.

Covering alpha and beta chains, TRAV- and TRBV-specific primers were used for the first-strand cDNA. For amplifying TCRs, the PCR ran for about 22 cycles with Phusion, which was used together with a constant-region primer and the adapter on the V primers. TCRdb re-called the reads through MiXCR, storing one row per CDR3 protein. This table has approximately 70,000 distinct CDR3 sequences, approximately 31% appearing once. CDR3 size: 14 residues. The germline V gene has CDR1 MNHEY and CDR2 SVGEGT. V lost 6 bases to trimming and J lost 0 bases, with 9 bases between them. Time point given: before trial treatment. Patients with advanced, tumor-infiltrating lymphocyte-negative solid tumors were eligible.

Source: PBMCs, taken before treatment. This sequence originates from a female donor with ovarian cancer. The chain joins TRBV6-2 or TRBV6-3 to TRBJ1-3; D not certain. The CDR3 region is CASRPYSSGNTIYF. The DNA for the CDR3 is TGTGCCAGCAGACCGTATAGCTCTGGAAACACCATATATTTT.